The clone carrying this TCR beta chain was observed a single time. Antigen unknown. CDR1 and CDR2 (germline): DFQATT, SNEGSKA (reference sequence). Trimming removed 3 bases from V and 3 bases from J, with 12 bases in between. This CDR3 spans 14 amino acids. This sample was included in a study of blood T cells in healthy people across ages. Study overall: Researchers report that template switching captured about one barcoded beta molecule per two T cells.

Using a J-beta primer mix together with a sample-barcoded 5' primer, a second PCR was run for roughly 7 to 11 cycles. Sequencing of every sample gave 2.5 million or more CDR3-containing paired-end reads. TCRdb recomputed calls from the 5' RACE reads with MiXCR, one row per CDR3 protein. This table holds roughly 800,000 distinct CDR3 sequences, about 55% found once. Overall study results and limits: Total diversity from one million sequenced T cells was likely underestimated.

The chain combines TRBV20-1 with TRBJ2-1; perhaps TRBD2 as D (5 bases). The sequenced sample was blood. The sequence was collected from a man older than 75 in good health. The CDR3 reads CSASDHRDYNEQFF. CDR3 sequence (DNA): TGCAGTGCTAGCGACCACCGGGACTACAATGAGCAGTTCTTC.